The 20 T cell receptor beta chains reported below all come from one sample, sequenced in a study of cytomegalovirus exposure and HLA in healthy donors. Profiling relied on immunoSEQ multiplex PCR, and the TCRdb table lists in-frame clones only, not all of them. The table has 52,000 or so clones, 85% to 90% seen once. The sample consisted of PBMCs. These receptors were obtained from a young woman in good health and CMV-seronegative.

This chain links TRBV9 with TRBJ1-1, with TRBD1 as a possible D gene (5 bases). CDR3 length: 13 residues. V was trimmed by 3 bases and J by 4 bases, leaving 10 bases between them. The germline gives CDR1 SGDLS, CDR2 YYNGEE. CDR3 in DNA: TGTGCCAGCAGCGACCAGGGCAGCACTGAAGCTTTCTTT. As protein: CASSDQGSTEAFF.

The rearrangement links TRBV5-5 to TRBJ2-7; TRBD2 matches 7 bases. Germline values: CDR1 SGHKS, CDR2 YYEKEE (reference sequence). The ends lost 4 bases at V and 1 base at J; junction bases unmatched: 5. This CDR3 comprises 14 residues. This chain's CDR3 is CASSVERGSYEQYF. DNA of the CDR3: TGTGCCAGCAGCGTGGAGCGGGGATCCTACGAGCAGTACTTC. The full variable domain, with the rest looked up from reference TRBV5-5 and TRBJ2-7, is DAGVTQSPTHLIKTRGQQVTLRCSPISGHKSVSWYQQVLGQGPQFIFQYYEKEERGRGNFPDRFSARQFPNYSSELNVNALLLGDSALYLCASSVERGSYEQYFGPGTRLTVT.

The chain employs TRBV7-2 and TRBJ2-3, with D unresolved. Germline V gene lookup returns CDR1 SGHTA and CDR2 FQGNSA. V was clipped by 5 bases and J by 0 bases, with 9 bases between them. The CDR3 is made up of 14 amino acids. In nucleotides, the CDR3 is TGTGCCAGCAGCCTATACGCTAGCACAGATACGCAGTATTTT. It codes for CASSLYASTDTQYF.

DNA for the CDR3: TGTGCCAGCAGCTCCGGGACAACTGGGGCCAACGTCCTGACTTTC. Its translation: CASSSGTTGANVLTF. V gene TRBV7-9 combines with J gene TRBJ2-6; possible D gene TRBD1, 6 bases. CDR3 length: 15 residues. The germline V and J ends were trimmed by 4 bases and 2 bases, with 9 bases remaining between them. CDR1 and CDR2 (germline): SEHNR, FQNEAQ (reference sequence).

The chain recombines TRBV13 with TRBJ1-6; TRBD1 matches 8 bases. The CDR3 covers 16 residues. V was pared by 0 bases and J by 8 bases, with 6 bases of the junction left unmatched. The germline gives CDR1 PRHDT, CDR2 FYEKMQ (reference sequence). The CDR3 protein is CASSLGLDRADSPLHF. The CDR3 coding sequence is TGTGCCAGCAGCTTAGGCCTGGACAGGGCGGATTCACCCCTCCACTTT.

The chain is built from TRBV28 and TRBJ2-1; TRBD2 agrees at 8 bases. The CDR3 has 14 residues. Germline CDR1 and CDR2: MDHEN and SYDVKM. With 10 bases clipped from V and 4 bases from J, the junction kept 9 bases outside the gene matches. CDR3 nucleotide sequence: TGTGCCACCCTAAGCGGGAGACTATACAATGAGCAGTTCTTC. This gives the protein CATLSGRLYNEQFF.

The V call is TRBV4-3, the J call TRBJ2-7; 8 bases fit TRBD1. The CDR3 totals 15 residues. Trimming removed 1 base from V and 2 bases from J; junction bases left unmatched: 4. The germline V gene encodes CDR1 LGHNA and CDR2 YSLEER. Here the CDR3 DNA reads TGCGCCAGCAGCCAAGGGACAGGGCAAGCCTACGAGCAGTACTTC. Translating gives CASSQGTGQAYEQYF.

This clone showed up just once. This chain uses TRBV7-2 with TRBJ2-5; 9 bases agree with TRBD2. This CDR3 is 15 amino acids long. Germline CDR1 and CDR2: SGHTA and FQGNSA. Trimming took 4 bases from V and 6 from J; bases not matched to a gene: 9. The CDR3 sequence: CASSSDGTSPQTQYF. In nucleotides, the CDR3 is TGTGCCAGCAGCTCGGACGGGACTAGCCCGCAGACCCAGTACTTC.

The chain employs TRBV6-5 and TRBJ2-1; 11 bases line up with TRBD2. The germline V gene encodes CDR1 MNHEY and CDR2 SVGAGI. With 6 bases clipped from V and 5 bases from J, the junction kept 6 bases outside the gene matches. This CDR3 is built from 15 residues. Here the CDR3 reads CASRTLAGVNNEQFF. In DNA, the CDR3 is TGTGCCAGCAGAACACTAGCGGGAGTCAACAATGAGCAGTTCTTC.

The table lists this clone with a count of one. The DNA for the CDR3 is TGTGCCAGCAGTTACCGGGACAGGGGGAATCAGCCCCAGCATTTT. It translates to CASSYRDRGNQPQHF. This chain links TRBV2 with TRBJ1-5; 11 bases agree with TRBD1. V was clipped by 5 bases and J by 4 bases; unmatched bases: 4. The CDR3 runs to 15 residues. CDR1 and CDR2 from the germline V gene are SNHLY and FYNNEI. Together with reference TRBV2 and TRBJ1-5, the CDR3 gives the full variable domain: EPEVTQTPSHQVTQMGQEVILRCVPISNHLYFYWYRQILGQKVEFLVSFYNNEISEKSEIFDDQFSVERPDGSNFTLKIRSTKLEDSAMYFCASSYRDRGNQPQHFGDGTRLSIL.

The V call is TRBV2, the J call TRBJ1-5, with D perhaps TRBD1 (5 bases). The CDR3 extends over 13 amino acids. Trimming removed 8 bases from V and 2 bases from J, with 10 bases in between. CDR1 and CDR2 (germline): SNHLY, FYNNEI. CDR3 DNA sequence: TGTGCCAGCGAAGCGGGGGGCAATCAGCCCCAGCATTTT. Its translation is CASEAGGNQPQHF.

The CDR3 sequence is CASSTQGDREKLFF. The DNA for the CDR3 is TGTGCCAGCAGCACCCAGGGGGACAGGGAAAAACTGTTTTTT. The gene calls are TRBV6-1 and TRBJ1-4; 8 bases are a match to TRBD1. The ends lost 6 bases at V and 8 bases at J; junction bases unmatched: 8. This CDR3 has 14 amino acids. Germline V gene lookup returns CDR1 MNHNS and CDR2 SASEGT.

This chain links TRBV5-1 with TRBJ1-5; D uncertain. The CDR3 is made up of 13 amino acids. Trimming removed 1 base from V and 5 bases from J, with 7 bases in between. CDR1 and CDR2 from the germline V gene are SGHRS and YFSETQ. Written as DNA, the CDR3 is TGCGCCAGCAGCTTGTTACCGGATCAGCCCCAGCATTTT. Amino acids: CASSLLPDQPQHF.

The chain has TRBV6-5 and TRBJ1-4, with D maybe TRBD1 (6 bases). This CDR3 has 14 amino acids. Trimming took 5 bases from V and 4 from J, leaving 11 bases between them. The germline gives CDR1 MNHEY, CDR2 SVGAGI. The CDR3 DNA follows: TGTGCCAGCAGTAAGACAGGCGGTAATGAAAAACTGTTTTTT. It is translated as CASSKTGGNEKLFF.

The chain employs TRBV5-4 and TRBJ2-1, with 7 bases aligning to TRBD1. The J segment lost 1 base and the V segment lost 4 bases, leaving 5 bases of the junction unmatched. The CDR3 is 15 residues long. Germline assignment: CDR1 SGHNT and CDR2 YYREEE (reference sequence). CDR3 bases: TGTGCCAGCAGCCTGACAGGGAATTCCTACAATGAGCAGTTCTTC. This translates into CASSLTGNSYNEQFF.

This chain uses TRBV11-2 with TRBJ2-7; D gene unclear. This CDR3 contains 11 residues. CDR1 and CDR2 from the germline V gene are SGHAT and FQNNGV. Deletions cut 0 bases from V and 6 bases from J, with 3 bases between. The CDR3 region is CASSLDIEQYF. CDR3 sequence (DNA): TGTGCCAGCAGCTTAGATATCGAGCAGTACTTC.

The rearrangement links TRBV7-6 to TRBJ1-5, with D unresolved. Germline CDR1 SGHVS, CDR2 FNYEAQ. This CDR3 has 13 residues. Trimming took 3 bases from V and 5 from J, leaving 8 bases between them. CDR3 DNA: TGTGCCAGCAGCTTTGGCGGGGATCAGCCCCAGCATTTT. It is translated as CASSFGGDQPQHF. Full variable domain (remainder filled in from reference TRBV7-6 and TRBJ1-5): GAGVSQSPRYKVTKRGQDVALRCDPISGHVSLYWYRQALGQGPEFLTYFNYEAQQDKSGLPNDRFSAERPEGSISTLTIQRTEQRDSAMYRCASSFGGDQPQHFGDGTRLSIL.

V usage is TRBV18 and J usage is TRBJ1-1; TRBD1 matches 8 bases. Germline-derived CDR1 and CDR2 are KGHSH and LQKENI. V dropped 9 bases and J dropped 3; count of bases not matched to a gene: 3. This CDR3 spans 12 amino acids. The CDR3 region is CASDRGDTEAFF. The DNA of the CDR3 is TGTGCCAGTGACAGGGGAGACACTGAAGCTTTCTTT.

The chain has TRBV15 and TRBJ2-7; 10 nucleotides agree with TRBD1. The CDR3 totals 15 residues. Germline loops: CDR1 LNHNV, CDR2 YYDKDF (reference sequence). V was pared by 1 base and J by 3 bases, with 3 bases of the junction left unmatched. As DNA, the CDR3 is TGTGCCACCAGCAGAGCGGGACAGGGGATCTACGAGCAGTACTTC. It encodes CATSRAGQGIYEQYF.

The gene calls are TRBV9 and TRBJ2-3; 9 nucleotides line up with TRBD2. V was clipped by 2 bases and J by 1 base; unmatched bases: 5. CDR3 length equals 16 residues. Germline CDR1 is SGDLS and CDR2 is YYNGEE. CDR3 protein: CASSVASGDRTDTQYF. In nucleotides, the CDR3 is TGTGCCAGCAGCGTTGCTAGCGGGGATCGCACAGATACGCAGTATTTT.